This T cell receptor (beta chain) is from a study of cytomegalovirus exposure and HLA in healthy donors. The PCR employed 60 Vbeta primers together with 13 Jbeta primers. TCRdb's copy holds only in-frame clones and misses some; the assay was immunoSEQ multiplex PCR. The sample lists 200,000 to 250,000 clones, about 75% occurring once. Likely unrecorded immune exposures existed in these nominally healthy donors. The V end was cut by 0 bases, the J end by 7 bases, with 13 bases between. The CDR3 consists of 15 residues. The germline gives CDR1 SGHRS, CDR2 YFSETQ. This chain links TRBV5-1 with TRBJ1-4, with TRBD1 as a possible D gene (6 bases). This TCR derives from a man between 18 and 29 years old in good health and CMV-seronegative. Sequenced input: PBMCs. In nucleotides, the CDR3 is TGCGCCAGCAGCTTGGGGTCAGGGGATGCTGAAAAACTGTTTTTT. It translates to CASSLGSGDAEKLFF. Looking up the rest from reference TRBV5-1 and TRBJ1-4 gives the full variable domain: KAGVTQTPRYLIKTRGQQVTLSCSPISGHRSVSWYQQTPGQGLQFLFEYFSETQRNKGNFPGRFSGRQFSNSRSEMNVSTLELGDSALYLCASSLGSGDAEKLFFGSGTQLSVL.